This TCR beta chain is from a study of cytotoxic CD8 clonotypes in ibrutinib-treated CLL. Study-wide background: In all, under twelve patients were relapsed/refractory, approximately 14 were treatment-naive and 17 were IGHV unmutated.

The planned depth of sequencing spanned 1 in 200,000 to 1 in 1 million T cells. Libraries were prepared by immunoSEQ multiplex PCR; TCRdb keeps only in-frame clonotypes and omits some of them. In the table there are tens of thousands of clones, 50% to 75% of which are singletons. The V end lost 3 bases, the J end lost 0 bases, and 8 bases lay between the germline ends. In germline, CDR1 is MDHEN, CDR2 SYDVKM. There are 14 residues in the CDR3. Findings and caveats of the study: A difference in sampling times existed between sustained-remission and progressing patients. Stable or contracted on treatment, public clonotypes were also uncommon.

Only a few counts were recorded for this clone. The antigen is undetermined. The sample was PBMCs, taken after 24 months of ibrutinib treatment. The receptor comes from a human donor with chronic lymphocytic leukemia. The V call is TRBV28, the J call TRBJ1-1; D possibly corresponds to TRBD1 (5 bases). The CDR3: CASSFDRLNTEAFF. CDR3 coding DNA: TGTGCCAGCAGTTTCGACAGATTGAACACTGAAGCTTTCTTT.